The sequence of this T cell receptor (beta chain) was determined in a study of shared clonotypes between healthy human individuals. Germline V gene sequence: CDR1 SGHDT, CDR2 YYEEEE. The CDR3 contains 17 residues. The V gene lost 1 base and the J gene lost 1 base, with 16 bases spanning the gap. Clones were sequenced by immunoSEQ multiplex PCR, and TCRdb holds only the in-frame ones, with some missing. The sample lists about 1.1 million clones; approximately 75% were seen once. This receptor was identified in a man between 18 and 29 years old in good health. Some clones in this sample may be carry-over from other donors' samples. This sequence joins TRBV5-6 and TRBJ2-3; D perhaps matches TRBD1 (6 bases). Source material: memory CD4+ T cells from PBMCs. Subset in this sample: CD45RA-negative fraction. The CDR3 here is CASSLRDLPGGTDTQYF. The CDR3 coding sequence is TGTGCCAGCAGCTTGAGGGACCTCCCAGGGGGCACAGATACGCAGTATTTT.